These T cell receptor beta chains were read from a single sample in a study of T cell repertoires in ileal Crohn's disease. Sequencing was performed with immunoSEQ multiplex PCR; in TCRdb, only in-frame clones are kept and a portion is missing. The table has about 12,000 clones, roughly 80% seen once. Sequenced input: ileal tissue. The receptors come from an adult with Crohn's disease. Both conserved end residues are part of each CDR3. Fields, in order: D gene, clone size, V gene, J gene, CDR3 DNA, CDR3 protein. D genes are given only for firm matches. Clone sizes are given selectively: once, few, many, or a class where the clone is expanded.

D: NA; size: NA; V: TRBV7-7; J: TRBJ2-3; DNA: TGTGCTAGCAGCTTAGACTCGAGCACAGATACGCAGTATTTT; CDR3: CASSLDSSTDTQYF
D: NA; size: NA; V: TRBV5-1; J: TRBJ1-1; DNA: TGCGCCAGCAGCTTAGTCCAGGGGAGCACTGAAGCTTTCTTT; CDR3: CASSLVQGSTEAFF
D: NA; size: NA; V: TRBV18; J: TRBJ1-2; DNA: TGTGCCAGCTCACCACCTCTGGTTCAGGGATATGGCTACACCTTC; CDR3: CASSPPLVQGYGYTF
D: NA; size: NA; V: TRBV11-3; J: TRBJ2-2; DNA: TGTGCCAGCAGCTTAGATGGCCCGAACACCGGGGAGCTGTTTTTT; CDR3: CASSLDGPNTGELFF
D: TRBD2; size: NA; V: TRBV7-6; J: TRBJ2-7; DNA: TGTGCCAGCAGCCAAAGCGGGAGCTCCTACGAGCAGTACTTC; CDR3: CASSQSGSSYEQYF
D: TRBD1; size: once; V: TRBV5-1; J: TRBJ1-2; DNA: TGCGCCAGCAGCTTGGGCCGGGACAGGGGGGTGCGTGGCTACACCTTC; CDR3: CASSLGRDRGVRGYTF
D: NA; size: NA; V: TRBV29-1; J: TRBJ2-3; DNA: TGCAGCGTTGAATCGCAGGATACGCAGTATTTT; CDR3: CSVESQDTQYF
D: NA; size: once; V: TRBV11-2; J: TRBJ2-5; DNA: TGTGCCAGCAGCTCCCCGCTCCCGGGGGAGACCCAGTACTTC; CDR3: CASSSPLPGETQYF
D: NA; size: NA; V: TRBV5-4; J: TRBJ2-1; DNA: TGTGCCAGCAGCGCAGACAGAAGCTCCTACAATGAGCAGTTCTTC; CDR3: CASSADRSSYNEQFF
D: TRBD1; size: few; V: TRBV28; J: TRBJ1-6; DNA: TGTGCCAGCAGGGGCAGGGGGACTTCACCCCTCCACTTT; CDR3: CASRGRGTSPLHF
D: TRBD1; size: NA; V: TRBV6-5; J: TRBJ1-1; DNA: TGTGCCAGCAGCGATATGGGACAGGGGAACACTGAAGCTTTCTTT; CDR3: CASSDMGQGNTEAFF
D: NA; size: NA; V: TRBV14; J: TRBJ1-3; DNA: TGTGCCAGCAGCCAACCGAGAATAAGGGGCGGTGGAAACACCATATATTTT; CDR3: CASSQPRIRGGGNTIYF
D: TRBD2; size: NA; V: TRBV2; J: TRBJ2-1; DNA: TGTGCCAGCAGTGAAGGTAGCGGGAGGGCCACAAATGAGCAGTTCTTC; CDR3: CASSEGSGRATNEQFF
D: TRBD1; size: NA; V: TRBV10-2; J: TRBJ2-7; DNA: TGCGCCAGCAGTTCCGGGACAGAGACCTACGAGCAGTACTTC; CDR3: CASSSGTETYEQYF
D: NA; size: NA; V: TRBV5-1; J: TRBJ2-7; DNA: TGCGCCAGCAGCTTGACTGGGGACACTATCTCCTACGAGCAGTACTTC; CDR3: CASSLTGDTISYEQYF
D: NA; size: few; V: TRBV4-2; J: TRBJ1-2; DNA: TGTGCCAGCAGCTTGGCGGGGGCTACTGGGTATGGCTACACCTTC; CDR3: CASSLAGATGYGYTF
D: TRBD1; size: NA; V: TRBV7-9; J: TRBJ1-5; DNA: TGTGCCAGCAGCAACACAGGGGGCGACAATCAGCCCCAGCATTTT; CDR3: CASSNTGGDNQPQHF
D: TRBD2; size: NA; V: TRBV5-1; J: TRBJ2-7; DNA: TGCGCCAGCAGCTTGGGAGGCGGGGGGTCTGGCGAGCAGTACTTC; CDR3: CASSLGGGGSGEQYF
D: TRBD1; size: NA; V: TRBV5-5; J: TRBJ1-1; DNA: TGTGCCAGCAGCCCCTGGACAGGGCCGAACACTGAAGCTTTCTTT; CDR3: CASSPWTGPNTEAFF
D: NA; size: NA; V: TRBV6-1; J: TRBJ2-5; DNA: TGTGCCAGCAGTGAAGCGACTGGAGGGGTGGAGACCCAGTACTTC; CDR3: CASSEATGGVETQYF
D: NA; size: NA; V: TRBV28; J: TRBJ1-5; DNA: TGTGCCAGCACCCGGGGAAACCAAAATCAGCCCCAGCATTTT; CDR3: CASTRGNQNQPQHF
D: TRBD1; size: once; V: TRBV7-9; J: TRBJ2-1; DNA: TGTGCCAGCAGCCGGGGGACAGGATCAGGGAATGAGCAGTTCTTC; CDR3: CASSRGTGSGNEQFF
D: NA; size: medium-sized; V: TRBV6-1; J: TRBJ2-1; DNA: TGTGCCAGCAGTGATTCACAGGGCCGAAAACACTACAATGAGCAGTTCTTC; CDR3: CASSDSQGRKHYNEQFF
D: TRBD1; size: NA; V: TRBV4-1; J: TRBJ2-7; DNA: TGCGCCAGCAGCCACGAGTCCGGACAGGGCTACGAGCAGTACTTC; CDR3: CASSHESGQGYEQYF
D: TRBD1; size: NA; V: TRBV7-2; J: TRBJ2-7; DNA: TGTGCCAGCAGCCCCAGGGGGATGGGGTCCTACGAGCAGTACTTC; CDR3: CASSPRGMGSYEQYF
D: TRBD2; size: NA; V: TRBV29-1; J: TRBJ2-5; DNA: TGCAGCGTTCAGCTAGCGGGAGAGGGGGAGACCCAGTACTTC; CDR3: CSVQLAGEGETQYF
D: NA; size: NA; V: TRBV7-2; J: TRBJ2-7; DNA: TGTGCCAGCAGCTCCCGTGGCACCTACGAGCAGTACTTC; CDR3: CASSSRGTYEQYF
D: NA; size: NA; V: TRBV7-6; J: TRBJ2-1; DNA: TGTGCCAGCAGCTTAGGTCCCGGGGGTGGCGAGCAGTTCTTC; CDR3: CASSLGPGGGEQFF
D: NA; size: once; V: TRBV5-6; J: TRBJ2-1; DNA: TGTGCCAGCAGCTTGTCTCGGAATGAGCAGTTCTTC; CDR3: CASSLSRNEQFF
D: NA; size: NA; V: TRBV5-4; J: TRBJ1-3; DNA: TGTGCCAGCAGCTTGGACAGGACGCCTGGAAACACCATATATTTT; CDR3: CASSLDRTPGNTIYF
D: TRBD1; size: NA; V: TRBV6-5; J: TRBJ2-4; DNA: TGTGCCAGCGGCAGGGGGCTCGGCATTCAGTACTTC; CDR3: CASGRGLGIQYF
D: NA; size: NA; V: TRBV28; J: TRBJ2-5; DNA: TGTGCCAGTAGGAGGTGGGGGCCTGGAGAGACCCAGTACTTC; CDR3: CASRRWGPGETQYF
D: TRBD1; size: NA; V: TRBV30; J: TRBJ2-5; DNA: TGTGCCTGGAGTACTCGGACAGGGCTGGGGACCCAGTACTTC; CDR3: CAWSTRTGLGTQYF
D: NA; size: NA; V: TRBV5-1; J: TRBJ1-2; DNA: TGCGCCAGCAGCTTGGCCGGACAGCCTAACTATGGCTACACCTTC; CDR3: CASSLAGQPNYGYTF
D: NA; size: once; V: TRBV4-3; J: TRBJ2-2; DNA: TGCGCCAGCAGCCCAGCGGTAGGGGGGAACACCGGGGAGCTGTTTTTT; CDR3: CASSPAVGGNTGELFF
D: NA; size: NA; V: TRBV28; J: TRBJ1-5; DNA: TGTGCCAGCAGTTCGGACAAGACATATAGCAATCAGCCCCAGCATTTT; CDR3: CASSSDKTYSNQPQHF
D: NA; size: NA; V: TRBV5-8; J: TRBJ2-7; DNA: TGTGCCAGCAGCCACTGGACAGGGAGGGGCGAGCAGTACTTC; CDR3: CASSHWTGRGEQYF
D: TRBD1; size: few; V: TRBV7-2; J: TRBJ1-5; DNA: TGTGCCAGCAGCTTCACAGGGGGCGGCAATCAGCCCCAGCATTTT; CDR3: CASSFTGGGNQPQHF
D: TRBD1; size: NA; V: TRBV18; J: TRBJ2-2; DNA: TGTGCCAGCTCACCCATGACAGGGTACGCCGGGGAGCTGTTTTTT; CDR3: CASSPMTGYAGELFF
D: NA; size: NA; V: TRBV12-1; J: TRBJ2-1; DNA: TGTGCCAGCAGCTTTGTGACAGGGAGGCTAGCGGGAGGGCCTTGTTGTAATGAGCAGTTCTTC; CDR3: CASSFVTGRLAGGPCCNEQFF
D: TRBD1; size: once; V: TRBV9; J: TRBJ1-5; DNA: TGTGCCAGCAGCCCCCTAGCAGGGGGACAGCCCCAGCATTTT; CDR3: CASSPLAGGQPQHF
D: NA; size: NA; V: TRBV29-1; J: TRBJ1-2; DNA: TGCAGCGTTGTGGGGGGGGACTCGGGCTATGGCTACACCTTC; CDR3: CSVVGGDSGYGYTF
D: NA; size: NA; V: TRBV5-6; J: TRBJ2-5; DNA: TGTGCCAGCAGCTTGGCGGGGGTTGGTCGAGAGACCCAGTACTTC; CDR3: CASSLAGVGRETQYF
D: NA; size: NA; V: TRBV5-5; J: TRBJ1-4; DNA: TGTGCCAGCAGCTTCGGGACATTCCTCCGTGGGGATGAAAAACTGTTTTTT; CDR3: CASSFGTFLRGDEKLFF
D: TRBD2; size: once; V: TRBV28; J: TRBJ2-7; DNA: TGTGCCAGCAGTTTAAGACTAGCGATTCCATCTTCCTACGAGCAGTACTTC; CDR3: CASSLRLAIPSSYEQYF
D: TRBD1; size: NA; V: TRBV5-1; J: TRBJ1-1; DNA: TGCGCCAGCCGAATAGGGACAGGGGGACTGGGAGCTTTCTTT; CDR3: CASRIGTGGLGAFF
D: NA; size: NA; V: TRBV30; J: TRBJ1-4; DNA: TGTGCCCGGGGTGGAGGGGGTGAAAAACTGTTTTTT; CDR3: CARGGGGEKLFF
D: NA; size: NA; V: TRBV6-1; J: TRBJ2-5; DNA: TGTGCCAGCAACCTAGTAGAGGTGTGGGAGACCCAGTACTTC; CDR3: CASNLVEVWETQYF
D: NA; size: NA; V: TRBV18; J: TRBJ2-1; DNA: TGTGCCAGCTCGTACTACCATGGTAATGAGCAGTTCTTC; CDR3: CASSYYHGNEQFF
D: NA; size: NA; V: TRBV9; J: TRBJ1-2; DNA: TGTGCCAGCAGCGTCGACCCGACTGGAGGCTCTTCCTTC; CDR3: CASSVDPTGGSSF
D: NA; size: NA; V: TRBV5-1; J: TRBJ2-3; DNA: TGCGCCAGCAGCATACAACCGGGGACTAGCACAGATACGCAGTATTTT; CDR3: CASSIQPGTSTDTQYF
D: TRBD1; size: NA; V: TRBV7-2; J: TRBJ2-1; DNA: TGTGCCAGCAGCCCCCTGGACAGGGGAGGAAATGAGCAGTTCTTC; CDR3: CASSPLDRGGNEQFF
D: TRBD1; size: NA; V: TRBV6-1; J: TRBJ2-5; DNA: TGTGCCAGCAGTGAAGTCTGGCGACAGGGCCAAGAGACCCAGTACTTC; CDR3: CASSEVWRQGQETQYF
D: NA; size: NA; V: TRBV25-1; J: TRBJ2-7; DNA: TGTGCCAGCAGTCAGACAGGCCACTACGAGCAGTACTTC; CDR3: CASSQTGHYEQYF
D: NA; size: NA; V: TRBV19; J: TRBJ1-5; DNA: TGTGCCAGTAGTACCGCAGGGGCCCGACTGGGTCAGCCCCAGCATTTT; CDR3: CASSTAGARLGQPQHF
D: NA; size: NA; V: TRBV6-5; J: TRBJ1-6; DNA: TGTGCCAGCAGTTACGGTGGGCAGGGTGGTTCACCCCTCCACTTT; CDR3: CASSYGGQGGSPLHF
D: TRBD1; size: few; V: TRBV7-9; J: TRBJ2-7; DNA: TGTGCCAGCAGCTTATTCCCGGGGGACAGGAGCTCCTACGAGCAGTACTTC; CDR3: CASSLFPGDRSSYEQYF